The source of this TCR beta chain is a study of blood T cell repertoires in COVID-19 (dated by TCRdb to 2019 to 2021). Background for the entire study: Samples from collaborators originated in the United States, Italy and Spain and spanned both the acute and convalescent phases of COVID-19. The material from the prospective study consisted of cDNA or gDNA derived from T cells, B-cell-depleted T cells, or PBMCs. Subjects who had been exposed to COVID-19, were actively infected with it, or had recovered from it provided the deeply sampled blood TCRbeta repertoires that made up the dataset. The repertoires were released in a freely available public database meant as a resource for research on the immune response to SARS-CoV-2. The samples were drawn from two sources: the first 160 participants of the ongoing ImmuneRACE study, and fewer than 1,500 subjects contributed by 6 global collaborators. Nearly every sample came with metadata listing a de-identified subject ID, COVID-19 status, age in years and sex. HLA class I and class II types, where available, came from metadata supplied by the sample provider rather than from assay-based typing.

Participants in the prospective study were enrolled through a virtual design, were aged about 18 to 90 years, and lived in about 25 United States geographic areas. Cohort assignment in the prospective study relied on participant-reported clinical history from a screening survey and a study questionnaire. Exposed participants were defined as having been in contact with someone with a PCR-confirmed or clinician-diagnosed COVID-19 case within 2 weeks of study entry. Mobile phlebotomists in the prospective study collected whole blood, serum and a nasopharyngeal or oropharyngeal swab from every participant. Over a roughly 2-month period, participants in the prospective study had the option of providing additional blood draws and questionnaires. Before DNA extraction, blood samples from the prospective study were shipped at room temperature or frozen. A remark on this clone: Its target antigen remains unknown. Base qualities are not provided; no much larger clone lies one nucleotide away.

TCRbeta CDR3 regions were amplified from genomic DNA using the immunoSEQ Assay, a bias-controlled multiplex PCR. Turning to the authors' computational methods: Nucleated cell counts per sample were estimated from amplification of reference gene primers within the assay. To quantify the absolute abundance of each unique TCRbeta CDR3 rearrangement, sequence reads were collapsed and filtered. For each sample, productive Simpson clonality was calculated by taking the square root of Simpson's diversity index across productive rearrangements. TCRdb carries this immuneACCESS record with in-frame sequences only. Its versions omit some clonotypes, under half of them owing to an unresolved V gene in the studies checked, with the rest unexplained. The V and J calls and clone size are taken from that table; D and trimming were inferred from the DNA. Here the sample has about 430,000 clones; around nine tenths occur a single time. In total, the top ten clones hold about 1.4% of the sample.

What the authors observed across the whole study: The amount of clinical and demographic metadata varied by source and participant and was provided uncurated.

The germline V end is reduced by 6 bases and the J end by 2 bases; junction bases left unmatched: 6. Taken from cysteine to phenylalanine, the CDR3 has 15 residues. Here the CDR3 DNA is all that survives: 45 bases in frame from base 1. Looking up the germline V gene (reference sequence) yields CDR1 MNHEY and CDR2 SMNVEV. This clonotype originated in a woman younger than 35 who had been exposed to COVID-19. The sequenced material came from PBMCs or T cells enriched from blood (not recorded which). The chain couples TRBV27 to TRBJ2-3; 9 central nucleotides agree with TRBD1. The sequence in DNA is TGTGCCAGCAGACCCGGGACAGGGTTCACAGATACGCAGTATTTT. The encoded protein is CASRPGTGFTDTQYF.